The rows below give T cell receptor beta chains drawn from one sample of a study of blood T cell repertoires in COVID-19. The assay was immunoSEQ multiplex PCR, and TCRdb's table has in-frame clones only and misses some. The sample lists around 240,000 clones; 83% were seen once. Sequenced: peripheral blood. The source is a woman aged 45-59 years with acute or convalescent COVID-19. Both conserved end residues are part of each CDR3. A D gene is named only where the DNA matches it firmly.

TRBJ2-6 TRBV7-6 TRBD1 TGTGCCAGCAGCTTAGCGCGCCAGCAGGGGGCCTTCTCTGGGGCCAACGTCCTGACTTTC CASSLARQQGAFSGANVLTF
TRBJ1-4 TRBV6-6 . TGTGCCAGCATTCAGGGTGAAAAACTGTTTTTT CASIQGEKLFF
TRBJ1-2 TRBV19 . TGTGCCAGTAACCCCTTGACAGGCGCCAACTATGGCTACACCTTC CASNPLTGANYGYTF
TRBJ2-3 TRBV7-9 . TGTGCCAGCAGCTTAGTGTCAGGGCTCACAGATACGCAGTATTTT CASSLVSGLTDTQYF
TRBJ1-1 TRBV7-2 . TGTGCCAGCAGCTTAGGGACGGGAGCCGCTGAAGCTTTCTTT CASSLGTGAAEAFF
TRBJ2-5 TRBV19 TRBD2 TGTGCCAGTAGTATGGCTAGCGGGACGCGAGAGACCCAGTACTTC CASSMASGTRETQYF
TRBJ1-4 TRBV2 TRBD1 TGTGCCAGCAGTGGACAGGGAACTAATGAAAAACTGTTTTTT CASSGQGTNEKLFF
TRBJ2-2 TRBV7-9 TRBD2 TGTGCCAGCAGACCCTCTAGCGGAAACACCGGGGAGCTGTTTTTT CASRPSSGNTGELFF
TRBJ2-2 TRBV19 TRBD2 TGTGCCAGTAGTATCCTCGGGACTAGCGGGAGGTGGAGGGAGCTGTTTTTT CASSILGTSGRWRELFF
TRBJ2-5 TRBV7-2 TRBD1 TGTGCCAGCAGCGGCCGACAGGGAGAGACCCAGTACTTC CASSGRQGETQYF